Below, one TCR beta chain is given with its context. Its matching antigen is unknown. This entry comes from a study of PD-1 blockade in classical Hodgkin lymphoma. Each of the patients experienced relapse following autologous stem cell transplantation, and their brentuximab vedotin exposure differed. The data were produced by immunoSEQ multiplex PCR, yet TCRdb's version contains in-frame clones alone and is incomplete. Counted here are about 36,000 clones, 60% to 80% occurring once; the ten biggest clones make up 12% to 15%. Regarding the study as a whole: A reduction in baseline TCR diversity was reportedly seen in newly diagnosed patients relative to healthy donors. CD4+ but not CD8+ TCR diversity rose significantly by C4D1. Some patients started nivolumab under 1 year after ASCT, and they were excluded.

Germline V gene lookup returns CDR1 SGHRS and CDR2 YFSETQ. This CDR3 has 14 amino acids. V was pared by 4 bases and J by 7 bases, with 17 bases between. This specimen consisted of peripheral blood mononuclear cells (PBMCs), obtained before the second cycle of nivolumab. The source of this sequence is a human donor with classical Hodgkin lymphoma. The genes are TRBV5-1 and TRBJ1-1; D uncertain. The CDR3 spells CASSGAEVSVEAFF. The CDR3 DNA reads as TGCGCCAGCAGCGGAGCAGAGGTCTCCGTTGAAGCTTTCTTT.